One and the same sample provided the 10 T cell receptor beta chains below, sequenced in a study of CD8 T cells in ankylosing spondylitis. The study's findings and limits: The study identified a TCR beta motif of under ten highly homologous variants that appeared characteristic of ankylosing spondylitis blood.

Which antigens these TCRs recognize remains unknown. TCRdb reprocessed the 5' RACE reads via MiXCR and lists one record per CDR3 protein. The profile shows 450,000 to 550,000 distinct CDR3 sequences, 5.3% of them singletons. The sample consisted of blood, either unsorted or a sorted T cell fraction (not recorded which). The receptors come from a male donor with ankylosing spondylitis.

In its sample, this clonotype was seen many times. V is TRBV11-2 and J is TRBJ2-3; D remains ambiguous. Trimming took 1 base from V and 5 from J, leaving 10 bases between them. The CDR3 loop spans 14 amino acids. Germline assignment: CDR1 SGHAT and CDR2 FQNNGV. CDR3 residues: CASSLGNSVDTQYF. The CDR3 nucleotides are TGTGCCAGCAGCTTAGGTAACTCAGTAGATACGCAGTATTTT.

This clonotype came up many times. The chain recombines TRBV7-2 with TRBJ2-1; D may be TRBD1 (6 bases). CDR3 length equals 15 residues. Trimming took 1 base from V and 1 from J, leaving 8 bases between them. Germline V lookup: CDR1 SGHTA, CDR2 FQGNSA. The CDR3 is CASSLVQGSYNEQFF. CDR3 nucleotide sequence: TGTGCCAGCAGCTTAGTACAGGGATCCTACAATGAGCAGTTCTTC.

This clonotype occurred many times. The chain recombines TRBV9 with TRBJ2-2; D is uncertain. V lost 2 bases to trimming and J lost 4 bases, with 12 bases between them. The CDR3 is made up of 15 amino acids. The germline V gene has CDR1 SGDLS and CDR2 YYNGEE. The CDR3 nucleotides are TGTGCCAGCAGCGTCTTTGGGTGGGGCACCGGGGAGCTGTTTTTT. Residues: CASSVFGWGTGELFF.

The sample holds a few counts of this clonotype. The V and J genes are TRBV2 and TRBJ2-7; 10 nucleotides match TRBD1. The V gene end was trimmed by 4 bases and the J gene end by 7 bases; junction bases not matched to a gene: 13. Germline V gives CDR1 SNHLY, CDR2 FYNNEI. CDR3 length: 16 amino acids. CDR3 sequence reads: CASSGSGTGEVWEQYF. The CDR3 DNA is TGTGCCAGCAGTGGGTCCGGGACAGGGGAAGTATGGGAGCAGTACTTC. Variable domain in full (rest from reference TRBV2 and TRBJ2-7): EPEVTQTPSHQVTQMGQEVILRCVPISNHLYFYWYRQILGQKVEFLVSFYNNEISEKSEIFDDQFSVERPDGSNFTLKIRSTKLEDSAMYFCASSGSGTGEVWEQYFGPGTRLTVT.

There are many counts of this clonotype. The chain recombines TRBV15 with TRBJ1-6, with D tentatively TRBD1 (5 bases). There are 15 residues in the CDR3. The V end was cut by 0 bases, the J end by 10 bases, with 13 bases between. CDR1 and CDR2 (germline): LNHNV, YYDKDF (reference sequence). CDR3 region: CATSREGVPGSPLHF. The CDR3 nucleotides are TGTGCCACCAGCAGAGAGGGGGTTCCGGGATCACCCCTCCACTTT.

This clonotype occurred many times. This rearrangement joins TRBV29-1 to TRBJ2-1; D remains ambiguous. The CDR3 runs to 10 residues. The V gene's germline CDR1 is SQVTM and CDR2 ANQGSEA. V was cut by 3 bases and J by 9 bases, with 6 bases left in between. CDR3 residues: CSVEWSEQFF. Here the CDR3 DNA reads TGCAGCGTTGAGTGGAGTGAGCAGTTCTTC.

The chain is built from TRBV28 and TRBJ2-3; TRBD2 matches 7 bases. Germline loops: CDR1 MDHEN, CDR2 SYDVKM. CDR3 length: 14 residues. Germline trimming cut 6 bases from V and 1 base from J; bases unmatched to any gene: 4. The DNA for the CDR3 is TGTGCCAGCAGCTTGACTAGCCGCACAGATACGCAGTATTTT. This translates into CASSLTSRTDTQYF.

This clonotype has a count of ten or more. The chain joins TRBV25-1 to TRBJ2-7; D is ambiguous. The CDR3 runs 13 residues. The V gene lost 4 bases and the J gene lost 2 bases, with 9 bases spanning the gap. Per germline, CDR1 MGHDK and CDR2 SYGVNS. The CDR3 DNA reads as TGTGCCAGCAGTGGGCCTTACACCTACGAGCAGTACTTC. It encodes CASSGPYTYEQYF.

This clonotype was seen many times. The chain employs TRBV12-3 or TRBV12-4 and TRBJ1-2; D is undetermined. The CDR3 is made up of 14 amino acids. V was cut by 3 bases and J by 5 bases, with 13 bases left in between. CDR3 sequence (DNA): TGTGCCAGCAGTTTCGGACCGACCTCTTATGGCTACACCTTC. It codes for CASSFGPTSYGYTF.

This clonotype was picked up many times. The chain couples TRBV12-3 or TRBV12-4 to TRBJ1-3; D not resolved. The CDR3 loop spans 13 amino acids. V was pared by 3 bases and J by 0 bases, with 3 bases between. This chain's CDR3 is CASSFNSGNTIYF. The CDR3 DNA is TGTGCCAGCAGTTTTAACTCTGGAAACACCATATATTTT.